These T cell receptor beta chains were read from a single sample in a study of blood T cell repertoires in COVID-19. Sequencing was performed with immunoSEQ multiplex PCR; in TCRdb, only in-frame clones are kept and a portion is missing. The table lists some 110,000 clones, around 74% of them singletons. Input material: peripheral blood. The receptors stem from a woman in her seventies with acute or convalescent COVID-19. Each CDR3 is given with its conserved first and last residue. The D gene is left open where the match is weak. Part of the rows lack a size; the others show once, few, many or a class for expanded clones.

j_call clone_size v_call d_call cdr3_aa cdr3_nt
TRBJ1-6 - TRBV9 - CASSAQGGNSPLHF TGTGCCAGCAGCGCACAGGGTGGGAATTCACCCCTCCACTTT
TRBJ1-3 - TRBV12-3/TRBV12-4 - CASSFTGNTIYF TGTGCCAGCAGTTTTACTGGAAACACCATATATTTT
TRBJ2-7 few TRBV6-5 TRBD1 CASSLGQGTEQYF TGTGCCAGCAGTCTGGGACAGGGGACCGAGCAGTACTTC
TRBJ1-5 few TRBV3-1/TRBV3-2 TRBD1 CASSQGQGRNQPQHF TGTGCCAGCAGCCAAGGACAGGGGCGGAATCAGCCCCAGCATTTT
TRBJ2-1 - TRBV6-4 - CASSILAGAQNEQFF TGTGCCAGCAGCATCCTTGCGGGGGCCCAAAATGAGCAGTTCTTC
TRBJ2-5 - TRBV28 TRBD1 CASSSRQGGQETQYF TGTGCCAGCAGTTCCAGACAGGGTGGACAAGAGACCCAGTACTTC
TRBJ2-2 - TRBV6-6 TRBD2 CASSPTRTSGDSELVFGELFF TGTGCCAGCAGTCCCACCAGGACTAGCGGGGACTCCGAGTTAGTTTTCGGGGAGCTGTTTTTT
TRBJ1-5 - TRBV12-2 - CASRLAGETGNNQPQHF TGTGCAAGTCGCTTAGCGGGAGAGACAGGGAACAATCAGCCCCAGCATTTT
TRBJ2-5 - TRBV4-1 - CASSQASQGLETQYF TGCGCCAGCAGCCAAGCCTCACAGGGTTTAGAGACCCAGTACTTC
TRBJ2-7 - TRBV19 - CASSIQSGHEQYF TGTGCCAGTAGTATCCAGTCTGGGCACGAGCAGTACTTC
TRBJ1-2 - TRBV5-1 TRBD1 CASSSATGSINYGYTF TGCGCCAGCAGCTCAGCGACAGGGTCGATTAACTATGGCTACACCTTC
TRBJ2-7 - TRBV5-6 - CASSFGGKWMAEQYF TGTGCCAGCAGCTTTGGAGGGAAGTGGATGGCCGAGCAGTACTTC
TRBJ2-7 few TRBV9 - CASSVSGVSYEQYF TGTGCCAGCAGCGTATCAGGGGTCTCCTACGAGCAGTACTTC
TRBJ2-6 - TRBV2 - CASGGSGANVLTF TGTGCCAGCGGCGGCTCTGGGGCCAACGTCCTGACTTTC
TRBJ1-1 - TRBV19 - CASSVDSPTEAFF TGTGCCAGTAGTGTGGACTCTCCCACTGAAGCTTTCTTT
TRBJ2-2 - TRBV5-1 - CASSLDTNTGELFF TGCGCCAGCAGCTTGGACACGAACACCGGGGAGCTGTTTTTT
TRBJ2-7 - TRBV11-2 - CASSLSSGYEQYF TGTGCCAGCAGCTTGAGTAGCGGCTACGAGCAGTACTTC
TRBJ1-6 - TRBV30 - CAWTLRGNINSPLHF TGTGCCTGGACCCTACGGGGGAACATTAATTCACCCCTCCACTTT
TRBJ2-3 - TRBV2 TRBD1 CASNRTGTDTQYF TGTGCCAGTAATCGGACAGGGACAGATACGCAGTATTTT
TRBJ1-1 once TRBV4-3 TRBD1 CASSQDIGYRGTEAFF TGCGCCAGCAGCCAAGATATCGGGTACAGGGGCACTGAAGCTTTCTTT
TRBJ2-7 - TRBV7-8 TRBD1 CASSYPSGTGEREQYF TGTGCCAGCAGCTACCCCTCCGGGACAGGGGAGAGGGAGCAGTACTTC
TRBJ1-6 - TRBV27 TRBD1 CASSLSRGHTPLHF TGTGCCAGCAGTTTATCCAGGGGGCATACACCCCTCCACTTT